The 14 T cell receptor beta chains listed next were all sequenced from one sample in a study of OX40 agonist ivuxolimab in advanced cancers. Using immunoSEQ multiplex PCR, the repertoire was profiled, and TCRdb retains in-frame clones only, with some absent. The sample has 60,000 or so clones, around 87% seen once; the top ten hold more than 4.5%. The sample here was CD4+ or CD8+ T cells sorted from blood, taken in a trial of the OX40 agonist ivuxolimab. The receptors here all came from an adult with an advanced solid tumor such as melanoma, head and neck, liver or kidney cancer.

V is TRBV7-2 and J is TRBJ2-1; a possible D gene is TRBD2 (6 bases). The CDR3 extends over 13 amino acids. The germline V and J ends were trimmed by 1 base and 14 bases, with 15 bases remaining between them. The germline gives CDR1 SGHTA, CDR2 FQGNSA. The DNA for the CDR3 is TGTGCCAGCAGCTTAGAGGGAGGCCTAGGAGAGTTCTTC. It encodes CASSLEGGLGEFF.

The chain couples TRBV19 to TRBJ2-5; D is unclear. The germline V and J ends were trimmed by 4 bases and 4 bases, with 4 bases remaining between them. This CDR3 region has 11 residues. Germline lookup yields CDR1 LNHDA and CDR2 SQIVND (reference sequence). The CDR3 DNA reads TGTGCCAGTAGTAAAGGAGAGACCCAGTACTTC. Amino acid sequence: CASSKGETQYF.

The chain is built from TRBV6-5 and TRBJ2-7; D unclear. Between the trimmed V and J ends, which lost 3 bases and 1 base, there was a span of 13 bases. The germline V gene has CDR1 MNHEY and CDR2 SVGAGI. CDR3 length: 15 amino acids. The CDR3 DNA reads as TGTGCCAGCAGTTATAGGGTAGGGTTGTCCTACGAGCAGTACTTC. Its protein is CASSYRVGLSYEQYF.

J is TRBJ1-5 and V is TRBV6-6, with TRBD1 matching 10 bases. With V trimmed by 6 bases and J by 4 bases, 6 bases remained unmatched. This CDR3 spans 15 amino acids. The germline gives CDR1 MNHNY, CDR2 SVGAGI (reference sequence). Written as DNA, the CDR3 is TGTGCCAGCAGAACGACAGGGGGCGGAAATCAGCCCCAGCATTTT. Its translation: CASRTTGGGNQPQHF.

This clone has a single count. V usage is TRBV9 and J usage is TRBJ2-2; perhaps TRBD1 as D (6 bases). This CDR3 region has 16 residues. Germline CDR1 SGDLS, CDR2 YYNGEE. The V gene lost 0 bases and the J gene lost 0 bases, with 9 bases spanning the gap. In DNA, the CDR3 is TGTGCCAGCAGCGTAGGGCAGGGGACGAACACCGGGGAGCTGTTTTTT. Its translation: CASSVGQGTNTGELFF. Full variable domain (rest looked up from reference TRBV9 and TRBJ2-2): DSGVTQTPKHLITATGQRVTLRCSPRSGDLSVYWYQQSLDQGLQFLIQYYNGEERAKGNILERFSAQQFPDLHSELNLSSLELGDSALYFCASSVGQGTNTGELFFGEGSRLTVL.

The chain carries TRBV5-4 and TRBJ2-3, with D possibly being TRBD2 (5 bases). CDR1 is SGHNT and CDR2 is YYREEE in the germline V gene (reference sequence). The CDR3 is 15 amino acids. Trimming cost V 1 base and J 1 base, with 10 bases left between them. The CDR3 coding sequence is TGTGCCAGCAGCTTGAGTCGGGGAGGCACAGATACGCAGTATTTT. Protein sequence: CASSLSRGGTDTQYF.

The V and J genes are TRBV6-6 and TRBJ2-7, with TRBD1 matching 9 bases. Germline CDR1 reads MNHNY; CDR2 reads SVGAGI (reference sequence). The junction had 6 bases not matched to a gene; V was cut back by 10 bases and J by 2 bases. CDR3 size: 13 residues. The CDR3 nucleotides read TGTGCCACCACAGGACAGGGGACCTACGAGCAGTACTTC. Translated, it gives CATTGQGTYEQYF.

The gene calls are TRBV18 and TRBJ1-1, with 9 nucleotides matching TRBD1. Germline V gene data show CDR1 as KGHSH and CDR2 as LQKENI. The trim removed 3 bases at V and 2 bases at J, leaving 7 bases unmatched. The CDR3 loop spans 16 amino acids. CDR3 sequence: CASSPQRDRVNTEAFF. The DNA for the CDR3 is TGTGCCAGCTCACCTCAGAGGGACAGGGTAAACACTGAAGCTTTCTTT.

This clone was counted between two and nine times. The chain uses TRBV29-1 and TRBJ1-1; D is perhaps TRBD1 (5 bases). Trimming took off 0 bases at V and 4 bases at J, with 18 bases between the two ends. CDR3 length: 16 residues. Germline-derived CDR1 and CDR2 are SQVTM and ANQGSEA. CDR3: CSVEDLWGNRATEAFF. The CDR3 nucleotides are TGCAGCGTTGAAGATCTATGGGGGAATCGGGCCACTGAAGCTTTCTTT.

The chain couples TRBV27 to TRBJ2-5; 7 nucleotides line up with TRBD2. Looked up from germline, CDR1 is MNHEY and CDR2 is SMNVEV (reference sequence). The CDR3 covers 19 residues. The ends lost 2 bases at V and 4 bases at J; junction bases unmatched: 19. The CDR3 sequence is CASSLNIGAGTFSPETQYF. CDR3 bases: TGTGCCAGCAGTTTAAACATAGGAGCGGGAACTTTCTCGCCAGAGACCCAGTACTTC.

The count of this clone is one. This chain uses TRBV11-2 with TRBJ1-1; D is perhaps TRBD1 (5 bases). From germline, CDR1 is SGHAT and CDR2 FQNNGV. The V and J ends lost 5 bases and 4 bases respectively, with 11 bases between them. This CDR3 is built from 13 residues. The CDR3 DNA reads TGTGCCAGCAGCCCCCCGGGGGGCACTGAAGCTTTCTTT. Its protein product is CASSPPGGTEAFF.

The CDR3: CASSLVKDNSPLHF. Here the CDR3 DNA reads TGCGCCAGCAGCTTGGTAAAAGATAATTCACCCCTCCACTTT. This rearrangement joins TRBV5-1 to TRBJ1-6; no clear D. V lost 0 bases to trimming and J lost 5 bases, with 6 bases between them. The CDR3 consists of 14 residues. Germline loops: CDR1 SGHRS, CDR2 YFSETQ.

A few counts support this clone. The V and J genes are TRBV5-1 and TRBJ2-1; no clear D. Germline V gene lookup returns CDR1 SGHRS and CDR2 YFSETQ. Trimming pared 0 bases from V and 6 bases from J, leaving 7 bases between. The CDR3 runs 13 residues. The CDR3 nucleotides are TGCGCCAGCAGCTTGGAACTCCGCAATGAGCAGTTCTTC. Its protein product is CASSLELRNEQFF.

The chain joins TRBV2 to TRBJ1-4, with D possibly TRBD1 on 6 matching bases. Germline V gene lookup returns CDR1 SNHLY and CDR2 FYNNEI. V shed 6 bases and J shed 5 bases, with 13 bases lying between them. The CDR3 spans 14 residues. The CDR3 here is CASRSQGLNEKLFF. CDR3 nucleotide sequence: TGTGCCAGCAGATCACAGGGCCTAAATGAAAAACTGTTTTTT.